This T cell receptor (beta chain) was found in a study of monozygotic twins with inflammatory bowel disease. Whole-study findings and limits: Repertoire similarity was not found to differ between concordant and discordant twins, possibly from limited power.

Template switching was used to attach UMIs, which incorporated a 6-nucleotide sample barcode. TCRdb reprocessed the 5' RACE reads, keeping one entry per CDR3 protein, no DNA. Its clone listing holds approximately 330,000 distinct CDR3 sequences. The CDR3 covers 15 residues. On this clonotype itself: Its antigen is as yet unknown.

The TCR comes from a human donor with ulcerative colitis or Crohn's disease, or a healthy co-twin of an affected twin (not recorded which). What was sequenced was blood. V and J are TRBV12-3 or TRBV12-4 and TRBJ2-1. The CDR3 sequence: CASSLFNPSYNEQFF.